A selection of T cell receptor beta chains follows, all from one sample in a study of blood T cells in healthy people across ages. TCRdb passed the 5' RACE reads through MiXCR, listing each CDR3 protein once. The data contain over a million distinct CDR3 sequences, more than 40% of them singletons. Sequencing was carried out using blood. All receptors derive from a woman in her sixties or seventies in good health. Both conserved end residues are part of each CDR3. The order of the fields is V gene, J gene, CDR3 protein.

TRBV24-1	TRBJ2-1	CATGPGTSGGEQFF
TRBV7-3	TRBJ2-1	CASSLIGTSYEQFF
TRBV7-9	TRBJ1-4	CASSPGGIQGPEKLFF
TRBV29-1	TRBJ2-5	CSVDLGLKETQYF
TRBV30	TRBJ2-1	CAWTWQYNEQFF
TRBV5-1	TRBJ2-3	CASSFGTSGRADTQYF
TRBV15	TRBJ1-2	CATSRVGRDAGYTF
TRBV7-9	-	CASSLPTGREQYF
TRBV2	TRBJ2-4	CATGTSGGAQAKNIQYF
TRBV27	TRBJ2-7	CASSRSINGYEQYF
TRBV24-1	TRBJ2-5	CATSDRAFGGETQYF
TRBV5-4	TRBJ2-1	CASSKRAGPTYNEQFF
TRBV28	TRBJ1-5	CASRLTGMKQPQHF
TRBV29-1	TRBJ2-1	CSGHGRSYDEQFF
TRBV24-1	TRBJ2-5	CATSDRTGGVNEQYF
TRBV9	TRBJ1-2	CASSAVGLNYGYTF
TRBV6-1	TRBJ1-1	CASSDRRTVNTEAFF
TRBV5-1	TRBJ2-1	CASSFQGLAGISYNEQFF
TRBV7-2	TRBJ2-1	CASSLTAGGPDEQFF
TRBV11-2	TRBJ2-2	CASSSTSGMVGPGGKTGELFF
TRBV21-1	TRBJ1-6	CASKKAKGQGGSPLHF
TRBV14	TRBJ1-2	CASSPGLTYGYTF
TRBV28	TRBJ2-7	CASSFPGVPYEQYF
TRBV10-3	TRBJ1-5	CAISESTNNQPQHF
TRBV20-1	TRBJ2-7	CSASSPGQGFYEQYF
TRBV27	TRBJ2-7	CASSPMAGGYEQYF
TRBV20-1	TRBJ2-1	CSARPPGGLYNEQFF
TRBV7-9	TRBJ1-5	CASSLVVGGTGDQPQHF
TRBV6-5	TRBJ1-4	CASSSLGDKKLFF
TRBV2	TRBJ2-7	CASQTNRDRTYEQYF
TRBV5-1	TRBJ2-7	CASSLVTGSSYEQYF
TRBV5-1	TRBJ2-1	CASKITGTSGSWEQFF
TRBV20-1	TRBJ2-1	CSARGRDPSSYNEQFF
TRBV27	TRBJ2-7	CASSSPRSYEQYF
TRBV5-1	TRBJ1-2	CASSRTASSNYGYTF
TRBV18	TRBJ2-3	CASSPPESRTLADTQYF
TRBV28	TRBJ1-6	CASSFGRAAFHPHF
TRBV6-1	TRBJ2-7	CASIVGTGISYEQYF
TRBV27	TRBJ2-2	CASRELAGGSWELFF
TRBV12-3/TRBV12-4	TRBJ1-5	CASSLKGGYSNQPQHF
TRBV6-6	TRBJ2-3	CASSYSPGPGTDTQYF
TRBV7-9	-	CATADRVQAEQYF
TRBV20-1	TRBJ2-7	CSARGQINSYEQYF
TRBV20-1	TRBJ2-5	CSATGLAGVTQETQYF
TRBV20-1	TRBJ2-7	CSAAPAGASNEQYF
TRBV30	TRBJ2-1	CAWSSGSINEQFF
TRBV12-3/TRBV12-4	TRBJ2-5	CASSPVTGVETQYF
TRBV30	TRBJ2-7	CAWSVIHDYEQYF
TRBV20-1	TRBJ2-4	CSARDSRTSGSSTYGQYF
TRBV3-1	TRBJ1-2	CASSQTIYGYTF
TRBV27	TRBJ2-7	CASGPTTTALEQYF
TRBV28	TRBJ2-7	CASGSGGWEQYF
TRBV6-2/TRBV6-3	TRBJ2-7	CASGYSILGGPSYEQYF
TRBV29-1	TRBJ2-5	CSVAFGTVRETQYF
TRBV20-1	TRBJ2-4	CGASKGPTSIQYF
TRBV29-1	TRBJ2-5	CSVGGRGGAGNEQYF
TRBV6-6	TRBJ1-4	CASFKEKLFF